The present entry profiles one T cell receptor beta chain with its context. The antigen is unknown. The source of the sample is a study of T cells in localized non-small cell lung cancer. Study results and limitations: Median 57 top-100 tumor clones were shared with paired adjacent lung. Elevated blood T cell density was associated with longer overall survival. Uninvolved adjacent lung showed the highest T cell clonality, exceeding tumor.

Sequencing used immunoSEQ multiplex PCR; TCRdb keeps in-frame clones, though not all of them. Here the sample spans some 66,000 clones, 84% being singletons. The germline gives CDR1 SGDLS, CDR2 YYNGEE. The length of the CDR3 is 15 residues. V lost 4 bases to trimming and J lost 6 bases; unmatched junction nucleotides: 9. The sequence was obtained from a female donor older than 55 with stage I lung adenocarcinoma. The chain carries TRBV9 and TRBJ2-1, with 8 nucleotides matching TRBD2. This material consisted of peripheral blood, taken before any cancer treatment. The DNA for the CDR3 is TGTGCCAGCAGCCACCAAACGGGGGGGATCAATGAGCAGTTCTTC. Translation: CASSHQTGGINEQFF.